This T cell receptor (beta chain) stems from a study of T-cell reconstitution after alpha-beta-depleted transplantation in children (dated by TCRdb to the mid-2010s). As for the study more broadly: Using TCR repertoire profiling, the study followed T-cell immune reconstitution in a quantitative way in children after TCRalphabeta/CD19-depleted allogeneic hematopoietic cell transplantation. The investigation overall reported the following: The frequencies of hyperexpanded clones fell over the following months, and after one year, T-cell counts and TCRbeta diversity were mostly attributed to newly produced T cells. In some patients, high TCRbeta diversity at day 60 was attributed to recipient T cells and intrathymic progenitors that had survived conditioning. Apparently early alphabetaT-cell count recovery about two months after transplant reportedly relied on only several hundred rapidly expanded clones derived from non-depleted graft cells.

The CDR1 and CDR2 encoded by the germline V gene are SGHRS and YFSETQ. The CDR3 has 16 amino acids, counting the end cysteine and phenylalanine. Solely the CDR3 DNA is kept, with 48 bases framed from the first base. V loses 0 bases of germline sequence and J loses 5 bases, and the interval between the two ends is 18 bases. In this sample, this clonotype turned up many times. Its antigen is not yet known. Base qualities are not at hand, and no much larger clone is one base apart. Library preparation was by PCR. Data came from an Illumina HiSeq 2500. TCR libraries were prepared with molecular barcoding, using unique molecular identifiers to normalize TCRbeta repertoire quantification. TCRdb reanalyzed the raw reads on its own, using fastp at Q25 for trimming and MiXCR for clone calling, and kept in-frame beta chains. Each record represents a unique CDR3 protein, reported with the most common genes and DNA among its rows. This sample lists fewer than 350,000 distinct CDR3 sequences; around a tenth were detected once. The top ten clonotypes cover around a quarter of the sample.

The treatment or condition tag for this specimen amounts to: allogeneic hematopoietic cell transplantation with graft depleted of TCRalphabeta T cells and CD19 B cells. Transplant recipients were children who received TCRalphabeta/CD19-depleted allogeneic hematopoietic cell grafts. This TCR came from a male patient aged 2 to 9 who had a stem cell transplant for chronic granulomatous disease, so the T cells may come from the graft donor. Recombination linked TRBV5-1 to TRBJ2-7; the D gene remains uncertain. The sequencing here drew on peripheral blood, taken 180 days after TCRalphabeta/CD19-depleted stem cell transplant. The CDR3 loop reads CASSLDTGMILNEQYF. The sequence in DNA is TGCGCCAGCAGCTTGGATACGGGTATGATATTAAACGAGCAGTACTTC.